This TCR beta chain was captured in a study of T cells in Graves' hyperthyroidism and ophthalmopathy. This clonotype was seen ten or more times. Its antigen is undetermined. CDR1 and CDR2 from the germline V gene are GTSNPN and SVGIG (reference sequence). V was clipped by 0 bases and J by 2 bases, with 6 bases between them. This CDR3 is built from 13 residues. Amplification yielded TCR beta CDR3 regions, with RNA transcripts as the source. The primer set for the first-round RT-PCR of the TCR CDR3 was HTBI. TCRdb used MiXCR to reprocess the multiplex PCR reads, holding one entry per CDR3 protein. The sample consists of approximately 370,000 distinct CDR3 sequences, 17% of them appearing once. Study-wide results and limits: Ophthalmopathy and stable hyperthyroidism were separated by a 13 V-J model. The model's output predicted ophthalmopathy at a median of 6.5 months prior to onset.

The chain has TRBV30 and TRBJ2-3; D gene unclear. The clonotype comes from a woman between 25 and 40 years old with Graves' hyperthyroidism that later progressed to Graves' ophthalmopathy. Material: blood. The CDR3 DNA follows: TGTGCCTGGAGTGTTGCTAACACAGATACGCAGTATTTT. Amino acids: CAWSVANTDTQYF.